The 20 T cell receptor beta chains reported below all come from one sample, sequenced in a study of cytomegalovirus exposure and HLA in healthy donors. The PCR employed 60 Vbeta primers together with 13 Jbeta primers. Assay: immunoSEQ multiplex PCR; the TCRdb copy retains only in-frame clones and omits some. The sample consists of some 190,000 clones, 87% of them appearing once. Sequencing used PBMCs. The receptor set was obtained from a boy aged 2 to 10 in good health and CMV-seronegative.

This CDR3 reads CASSFGGSSSYEQYF. In DNA form, the CDR3 reads TGTGCCAGCAGTTTTGGAGGGAGTTCCTCCTACGAGCAGTACTTC. The chain joins TRBV27 to TRBJ2-7, with D tentatively TRBD2 (6 bases). Germline V gene sequence: CDR1 MNHEY, CDR2 SMNVEV (reference sequence). Trimming took off 3 bases at V and 0 bases at J, with 12 bases between the two ends. This CDR3 has 15 amino acids.

The genes are TRBV30 and TRBJ1-1; D is unresolved. The CDR3 has 16 amino acids. Per germline, CDR1 GTSNPN and CDR2 SVGIG (reference sequence). V was clipped by 4 bases and J by 1 base, with 19 bases between them. The CDR3 here is CAWTGSRSPRNTEAFF. The CDR3 DNA follows: TGTGCCTGGACTGGCAGCCGTTCACCTAGGAACACTGAAGCTTTCTTT.

This clone was counted a few times. This chain connects TRBV4-1 to TRBJ2-1; D is ambiguous. The germline V gene has CDR1 MGHRA and CDR2 YSYEKL. The CDR3 extends over 11 amino acids. V lost 2 bases, J lost 7 bases, and 3 bases lay in between. The CDR3 DNA sequence: TGCGCCAGCAGCCAATATAATGAGCAGTTCTTC. Protein: CASSQYNEQFF.

This clone has only one observation. J is TRBJ2-5 and V is TRBV28, with a possible D match to TRBD1 (6 bases). The J call is in doubt because the DNA end fits TRBJ2-7 better. The CDR3 length is 17 residues. CDR1 is MDHEN and CDR2 is SYDVKM in the germline V gene. The CDR3 loop is CASSSYPSGQGMYEQYF. The CDR3 coding sequence is TGTGCCAGCAGTTCCTACCCTTCGGGGCAGGGGATGTACGAGCAGTACTTC.

The V gene is TRBV29-1, the J gene TRBJ2-3, with D perhaps matching TRBD1 (5 bases). Germline V CDR1 and CDR2: SQVTM, ANQGSEA. The CDR3 contains 13 residues. V was trimmed by 4 bases and J by 2 bases, leaving 10 bases between them. CDR3 DNA: TGCAGCGTTGGGGGCAGTCCCACAGATACGCAGTATTTT. This sequence encodes CSVGGSPTDTQYF.

This clone was counted a few times. This sequence joins TRBV18 and TRBJ1-1; D ambiguous. The V gene lost 4 bases and the J gene lost 0 bases, with 9 bases spanning the gap. The CDR3 loop spans 14 amino acids. Germline V gives CDR1 KGHSH, CDR2 LQKENI. Here the CDR3 DNA reads TGTGCCAGCTCACGGGAGACCATGAACACTGAAGCTTTCTTT. Its protein is CASSRETMNTEAFF.

This clone has only a few counts. Its ends do not fully match the called genes, so a read error is possible. This sequence joins TRBV6-5 and TRBJ2-4; no clear D. This CDR3 has 13 amino acids. Germline CDR1 and CDR2: MNHEY and SVGAGI. The CDR3 loop is CASSDSGSRVQYF. The CDR3, as DNA: TGTGCCAGCAGTGACTCCGGTTCCCGGGTTCAGTACTTC.

The chain is built from TRBV28 and TRBJ2-5; D is ambiguous. The DNA matches TRBJ2-7 better at its end, which makes the J call doubtful. CDR1 and CDR2 (germline): MDHEN, SYDVKM. The CDR3 has 11 amino acids. The CDR3 nucleotides are TGTGCCAGCAGTGCCCCCTACGAGCAGTACTTC. It yields the protein CASSAPYEQYF.

As for this clone: Germline and junction disagree at one end, which may indicate a read error. The chain links TRBV2 to TRBJ2-7, with 7 bases fitting TRBD1. This CDR3 spans 13 amino acids. Germline CDR1 is SNHLY and CDR2 is FYNNEI. CDR3 nucleotides: TGTGCCAGCAGTGAATATGGGGACAGCGAGCAGTCCTTC. It translates to CASSEYGDSEQSF.

The CDR3: CASSVGVAGPYEQYF. CDR3 nucleotides: TGTGCCAGCAGCGTAGGCGTAGCGGGACCCTACGAGCAGTACTTC. The gene calls are TRBV9 and TRBJ2-7; 8 bases are a match to TRBD2. Germline V gives CDR1 SGDLS, CDR2 YYNGEE. The length of the CDR3 is 15 residues. J was trimmed by 2 bases and V by 0 bases; bases with no gene match: 4.

CDR3 region: CSVVYLAGGQELFF. The CDR3 DNA reads as TGCAGCGTTGTTTACCTAGCGGGAGGGCAGGAGCTGTTTTTT. The chain recombines TRBV29-1 with TRBJ2-2; 12 bases match TRBD2. Trimming at V came to 4 bases and at J to 10 bases, leaving 7 bases not matched to a gene. The CDR3 contains 14 residues. Germline CDR1 and CDR2: SQVTM and ANQGSEA.

The chain couples TRBV23-1 to TRBJ2-1; 11 nucleotides line up with TRBD2. TRBV23-1 is labeled an ORF, and its function is uncertain. CDR3 size: 20 residues. J lost 7 bases, V lost 3 bases, and 20 bases had no gene match. CDR3 sequence (DNA): TGCGCCAGCAGTCACGCTAGGGGACTAGCGGACCTGGAATATAGGAATGAGCAGTTCTTC. This gives the protein CASSHARGLADLEYRNEQFF.

J is TRBJ2-7 and V is TRBV28; the match to TRBD2 covers 13 bases. This CDR3 is 19 amino acids long. Trimming cost V 1 base and J 4 bases; bases outside gene matches: 13. Germline V gene lookup returns CDR1 MDHEN and CDR2 SYDVKM. The CDR3 nucleotides are TGTGCCAGCAGTTTATTTACTAGCGGGGGGGTTTCCCCCATTTACGAGCAGTACTTC. Translated: CASSLFTSGGVSPIYEQYF.

The chain has TRBV6-1 and TRBJ1-6, with TRBD1 identical over 9 bases. With 4 bases clipped from V and 5 bases from J, the junction kept 9 bases outside the gene matches. This CDR3 is 17 amino acids long. CDR1 is MNHNS and CDR2 is SASEGT in the germline V gene. DNA for the CDR3: TGTGCCAGCAGTGCCCTAACAGGGGGCCCAAATAATTCACCCCTCCACTTT. Translating gives CASSALTGGPNNSPLHF.

This clone was found once. This chain connects TRBV6-5 to TRBJ1-2; maybe TRBD1 (5 bases). With 6 bases removed from V and 4 bases from J, the gap between germline ends came to 15 bases. Germline loops: CDR1 MNHEY, CDR2 SVGAGI. This CDR3 has 14 residues. CDR3: CASSQRQGGYGYTF. The CDR3 nucleotides are TGTGCCAGCAGCCAGAGGCAGGGAGGCTATGGCTACACCTTC.

The rearrangement joins TRBV7-9 to TRBJ2-5; D perhaps matches TRBD1 (5 bases). Germline loops: CDR1 SEHNR, CDR2 FQNEAQ (reference sequence). This CDR3 has 16 amino acids. V shed 1 base and J shed 2 bases, with 14 bases lying between them. This chain's CDR3 is CASSLGGTGSQETQYF. The CDR3 bases are TGTGCCAGCAGCTTAGGGGGCACGGGTTCGCAAGAGACCCAGTACTTC.

The chain combines TRBV6-5 with TRBJ1-1; maybe TRBD1 (6 bases). This CDR3 region has 15 residues. Trimming cost V 6 bases and J 0 bases, with 14 bases left between them. Germline assignment: CDR1 MNHEY and CDR2 SVGAGI. Here the CDR3 DNA reads TGTGCCAGCAGAGACTACAGGGCCCTGAACACTGAAGCTTTCTTT. Encoded protein: CASRDYRALNTEAFF.

The CDR3 DNA reads as TGTGCCAGCAGCTTAGACTCATCTGAAAAACTGTTTTTT. This encodes CASSLDSSEKLFF. The chain is built from TRBV7-8 and TRBJ1-4; D remains unclear. The CDR3 is made up of 13 amino acids. Germline V gene sequence: CDR1 SGHVS, CDR2 FQNEAQ. V lost 1 base to trimming and J lost 7 bases, with 7 bases between them. The full variable domain, in which reference TRBV7-8 and TRBJ1-4 provide the parts outside the CDR3, is GAGVSQSPRYKVAKRGQDVALRCDPISGHVSLFWYQQALGQGPEFLTYFQNEAQLDKSGLPSDRFFAERPEGSVSTLKIQRTQQEDSAVYLCASSLDSSEKLFFGSGTQLSVL.

The rearrangement links TRBV6-5 to TRBJ2-3; 7 bases map to TRBD1. The germline V gene encodes CDR1 MNHEY and CDR2 SVGAGI. CDR3 length: 14 amino acids. The junction had 6 bases not matched to a gene; V was cut back by 9 bases and J by 0 bases. The CDR3 DNA reads as TGTGCCAGTAAACAGGGGTTTAGCACAGATACGCAGTATTTT. It specifies CASKQGFSTDTQYF.

The chain couples TRBV6-5 to TRBJ2-4; D is perhaps TRBD1 (6 bases). Looked up from germline, CDR1 is MNHEY and CDR2 is SVGAGI. CDR3 length: 16 amino acids. The V and J ends lost 4 bases and 9 bases respectively, with 22 bases between them. The CDR3 protein is CASSSLNLQGFAIQYF. CDR3 DNA sequence: TGTGCCAGCAGTTCCTTGAACCTACAGGGATTCGCCATTCAGTACTTC.